Sequencing of this T cell receptor beta chain was carried out in a study of T cells in Graves' hyperthyroidism and ophthalmopathy. Study in general: Upon initial diagnosis and before any treatment, peripheral blood was collected. Findings and caveats of the study: Most clonotypes expanded in thyroid above 0.001 were likewise present in blood.

Of note for this clonotype: Its matching antigen is unknown.

Germline lookup yields CDR1 KGHSH and CDR2 LQKENI. The germline V and J ends were trimmed by 3 bases and 3 bases, with 9 bases remaining between them. The CDR3 has 14 residues. From RNA transcripts, TCR beta CDR3 regions were amplified. In the first-round RT-PCR of the TCR CDR3, the HTBI primer set was used. TCRdb reprocessed the multiplex PCR reads via MiXCR and lists one record per CDR3 protein. The sample comprises roughly 250,000 distinct CDR3 sequences, 22% of which are singletons, and around two thirds rests with the top ten. Subjects with ophthalmopathy showed a Clinical Activity Score no lower than 3, a NOSPECS grade no lower than 4, and a duration shorter than 3 months. Fresh peripheral blood, around 9.3 ml, was the source of the PBMCs.

The TCR was taken from a man aged 25-40 years with Graves' ophthalmopathy. The chain links TRBV18 to TRBJ1-5; D is possibly TRBD1 (5 bases). The specimen was blood. Here the CDR3 reads CASSPGAANQPQHF. DNA of the CDR3: TGTGCCAGCTCACCCGGGGCTGCCAATCAGCCCCAGCATTTT.